These 14 T cell receptor beta chains came from one sample sequenced in a study of blood T cell repertoires in COVID-19. Clones were read by immunoSEQ multiplex PCR, and TCRdb kept only the in-frame ones, dropping some. Among some 28,000 clones listed, 65% to 90% were seen once. Sequences were obtained from peripheral blood. Source of these receptors: a human donor in a cohort sampled during active COVID-19.

The CDR3 DNA reads as TGTGCCAGCAGTTCCGCGGGGACAGGGGAGTCTCAGCCCCAGCATTTT. Its protein product is CASSSAGTGESQPQHF. The chain recombines TRBV13 with TRBJ1-5; 10 bases map to TRBD1. J was trimmed by 6 bases and V by 6 bases; bases with no gene match: 11. This CDR3 region has 16 residues. Germline V gene sequence: CDR1 PRHDT, CDR2 FYEKMQ (reference sequence).

In DNA, the CDR3 is TGTGCCACCAGGAAACAGGGAAAAGGGGAGCAGTACTTC. Amino acids: CATRKQGKGEQYF. The chain employs TRBV11-2 and TRBJ2-7; D may be TRBD1 (6 bases). The CDR3 spans 13 residues. The germline V gene has CDR1 SGHAT and CDR2 FQNNGV. V was cut by 10 bases and J by 7 bases, with 20 bases left in between.

The chain carries TRBV9 and TRBJ2-2; perhaps TRBD2 as D (5 bases). Trimming stripped 2 bases from V and 7 bases from J, with 15 bases between. The CDR3 spans 15 residues. The V gene's germline CDR1 is SGDLS and CDR2 YYNGEE. This CDR3 is CASSVGESGRGELFF. As DNA, the CDR3 is TGTGCCAGCAGCGTGGGCGAGAGCGGACGCGGGGAGCTGTTTTTT.

The V gene is TRBV11-2, the J gene TRBJ2-2, with TRBD2 as a possible D gene (6 bases). The CDR3 runs 16 residues. V was clipped by 4 bases and J by 5 bases, with 17 bases between them. CDR1 and CDR2 from the germline V gene are SGHAT and FQNNGV. This chain's CDR3 is CASSSRDFYSTGELFF. CDR3 sequence (DNA): TGTGCCAGCAGCTCCCGGGACTTCTATTCGACCGGGGAGCTGTTTTTT.

V and J are TRBV6-2 or TRBV6-3 and TRBJ2-5, with D perhaps matching TRBD2 (5 bases). The CDR3 has 15 residues. The V gene's germline CDR1 is MNHEY and CDR2 SVGEGT. V lost 0 bases and J 7 bases, leaving 15 bases between the germline ends. Here the CDR3 DNA reads TGTGCCAGCAGTTACTCGAAAGGCGGGCCGGGGACCCAGTACTTC. Translated, it gives CASSYSKGGPGTQYF.

The rearrangement links TRBV12-5 to TRBJ1-3; 8 bases agree with TRBD1. From germline, CDR1 is LGHNT and CDR2 FRNRAP. Trimming cost V 2 bases and J 2 bases; bases outside gene matches: 5. The CDR3 loop spans 16 amino acids. The DNA of the CDR3 is TGTGCTAGTGGTTTGACCTTGACAGGGGCTGGAAACACCATATATTTT. It yields the protein CASGLTLTGAGNTIYF.

V is TRBV27 and J is TRBJ2-7; 8 bases agree with TRBD2. Per germline, CDR1 MNHEY and CDR2 SMNVEV (reference sequence). The CDR3 loop spans 15 amino acids. V gave up 0 bases and J gave up 1 base; unmatched junction bases: 2. In DNA form, the CDR3 reads TGTGCCAGCAGTTTATCTCGGGGGGGGTCCTACGAGCAGTACTTC. This gives the protein CASSLSRGGSYEQYF.

The V gene is TRBV7-2, the J gene TRBJ2-1, with 10 positions matching TRBD2. Germline values: CDR1 SGHTA, CDR2 FQGNSA. J was trimmed by 0 bases and V by 5 bases; bases with no gene match: 10. The CDR3 extends over 18 amino acids. CDR3 sequence reads: CASSTLAGVFPSYNEQFF. The CDR3 DNA sequence: TGTGCCAGCAGCACCCTAGCGGGGGTTTTCCCCTCCTACAATGAGCAGTTCTTC. Full variable domain (rest looked up from reference TRBV7-2 and TRBJ2-1): GAGVSQSPSNKVTEKGKDVELRCDPISGHTALYWYRQSLGQGLEFLIYFQGNSAPDKSGLPSDRFSAERTGGSVSTLTIQRTQQEDSAVYLCASSTLAGVFPSYNEQFFGPGTRLTVL.

The chain joins TRBV5-4 to TRBJ1-1; 8 bases agree with TRBD1. Germline CDR1 is SGHNT and CDR2 is YYREEE (reference sequence). CDR3 length: 18 residues. J was trimmed by 0 bases and V by 3 bases; bases with no gene match: 13. CDR3 nucleotides: TGTGCCAGCAGCTCGGGTGGTGACAGGGGTAACGTGAACACTGAAGCTTTCTTT. Translation gives CASSSGGDRGNVNTEAFF. The complete variable domain, with remaining parts taken from reference TRBV5-4 and TRBJ1-1, reads ETGVTQSPTHLIKTRGQQVTLRCSSQSGHNTVSWYQQALGQGPQFIFQYYREEENGRGNFPPRFSGLQFPNYSSELNVNALELDDSALYLCASSSGGDRGNVNTEAFFGQGTRLTVV.

This chain joins TRBV27 and TRBJ1-6; D ambiguous. Trimming removed 4 bases from V and 0 bases from J, with 10 bases in between. The CDR3 extends over 16 amino acids. Germline V gene sequence: CDR1 MNHEY, CDR2 SMNVEV (reference sequence). CDR3 DNA: TGTGCCAGCAGTTACGACCGGAGCTCCTATAATTCACCCCTCCACTTT. Its translation: CASSYDRSSYNSPLHF.

This chain links TRBV9 with TRBJ2-1, with TRBD2 as a possible D gene (5 bases). The V gene lost 0 bases and the J gene lost 6 bases, with 13 bases spanning the gap. Germline V gene lookup returns CDR1 SGDLS and CDR2 YYNGEE. The CDR3 has 15 residues. The CDR3 nucleotides are TGTGCCAGCAGCGTAGAGAATTGGGAGTCCAATGAGCAGTTCTTC. Its protein is CASSVENWESNEQFF.

This rearrangement joins TRBV5-1 to TRBJ2-5; 11 nucleotides align to TRBD1. This CDR3 spans 15 amino acids. Per germline, CDR1 SGHRS and CDR2 YFSETQ. V lost 4 bases and J lost 4; bases outside the gene matches: 6. Here the CDR3 DNA reads TGCGCCAGCAGCCAGGACAGGGGGCGCGGAGAGACCCAGTACTTC. Its protein is CASSQDRGRGETQYF. The complete variable domain, with remaining parts taken from reference TRBV5-1 and TRBJ2-5, reads KAGVTQTPRYLIKTRGQQVTLSCSPISGHRSVSWYQQTPGQGLQFLFEYFSETQRNKGNFPGRFSGRQFSNSRSEMNVSTLELGDSALYLCASSQDRGRGETQYFGPGTRLLVL.

The rearrangement links TRBV28 to TRBJ1-2; D is possibly TRBD1 (6 bases). Germline CDR1 MDHEN, CDR2 SYDVKM. Trimming pared 7 bases from V and 7 bases from J, leaving 13 bases between. This CDR3 spans 12 amino acids. CDR3 sequence reads: CASTRQAGGYTF. CDR3 in DNA: TGTGCCAGCACCCGACAGGCTGGTGGCTACACCTTC.

The CDR3 is CACTPLTTLAGGFNEQFF. DNA for the CDR3: TGTGCCTGCACCCCATTGACCACCCTAGCGGGGGGGTTTAATGAGCAGTTCTTC. V usage is TRBV30 and J usage is TRBJ2-1, with 12 positions matching TRBD2. The CDR3 extends over 18 amino acids. CDR1 and CDR2 (germline): GTSNPN, SVGIG (reference sequence). The J segment lost 7 bases and the V segment lost 6 bases, leaving 19 bases of the junction unmatched.